This TCR beta chain originates from a study of CD8+ T cells in alopecia areata (dated by TCRdb to the late 2010s). Background on the whole study: The treated patients, all with moderate-to-severe alopecia areata, were enrolled in an open-label pilot trial of oral tofacitinib given at 5 to 10 mg twice daily. Tofacitinib was given for 6 to 18 months, followed by 6 months of follow-up off drug to assess delayed response and recurrence. In treated patients, disease severity was measured using the SALT score, which gives the percentage of scalp surface area affected. In both human patients and the C3H/HeJ mouse model, the study applied high-throughput TCRbeta sequencing to look at T cell clonal expansion in alopecia areata. In humans, TCRbeta sequencing was performed on scalp tissue and on sorted CD4+ and CD8+ peripheral blood T cells from healthy controls and from patients with patchy or totalis/universalis alopecia areata. Biopsies were taken from tofacitinib-treated patients at baseline and at 4 and 24 weeks of treatment, and a later scalp biopsy was taken in several of the tofacitinib-treated patients. Clonality in the scalp was compared among normal scalp (n=4), patchy alopecia areata scalp (n=8), and alopecia totalis/universalis scalp (n=8). RNA was obtained with the PAXgene miRNA kit for fixed scalp, the miRNeasy kit for PBMCs, and the RNeasy kit for mouse skin. TCRbeta CDR3 regions were amplified by immunoSEQ multiplex PCR using 35 Vbeta forward and 13 Jbeta reverse primers. Results the study describes overall, beyond this receptor: During tofacitinib treatment, many expanded lesional clones remained in scalp and blood, and this persistence may partly explain relapse after treatment is stopped. Compared with normal scalp, lesional scalp had higher clonality and more expanded CD8+ clones, particularly in alopecia totalis/universalis, a pattern that suggests antigenic drive. Because the treated cohort was small and included a single nonresponder, larger studies are needed to assess links between baseline CD8+ expansion and response. Scalp clonality and the number of expanded CD8+ clones among the top 100 scalp clones were significantly decreased by tofacitinib. Shared TCR sequences between patients were less evident than in mice, which may be partly attributable to HLA diversity in the patient population. Resident alphabeta T cells in normal human skin are also sequenced, complicating scalp TCR repertoire analysis, unlike mouse skin dominated by gammadelta T cells.

The germline V gene gives CDR1 as SGHDT and CDR2 as YYEEEE. The CDR3 starts with the cysteine, ends with the phenylalanine, and has 12 residues. Of the read, only the CDR3 DNA is kept; its 36 bases are in frame from base 1. V lost 5 bases and J lost 5 bases; the stretch between them is 10 bases long. The library was made by the immunoSEQ multiplex PCR assay. For TCR sequencing, RNA was extracted from every sample and reverse transcribed into cDNA to serve as template. SuperScript III was used for first-strand cDNA synthesis, primed with a 2:1 mix of oligo-dT and random hexamers. Amplification bias was assessed with a synthetic immune receptor repertoire, and residual bias was removed computationally. The study's processing was this. Raw reads were preprocessed for error removal, and CDR3 was defined according to IMGT conventions as running from the conserved cysteine to phenylalanine. Clonality was calculated as 1 minus Shannon entropy normalized by log2 of the number of productive unique TCRs. Scalp TCRbeta sequences were cross-referenced with sorted blood CD4 and CD8 repertoires so that the CD4 or CD8 identity of scalp clones could be inferred. TCRdb's version of the immuneACCESS table is confined to in-frame rearrangements and falls short of the full clone set. An unresolved V gene accounts for under half of the shortfall where checked; the remainder is of unknown origin. V and J calls and clone size are copied from that table; D and trimming were computed from the DNA. This sample holds roughly 280,000 clones; 45% to 70% were observed only once. Clones ranked in the top ten supply roughly 0.93% of the sample.

What the treatment or condition label conveys for this sample: oral pan-JAK inhibitor, 5-10 mg twice daily. Lesional scalp punch biopsies and peripheral blood were collected from alopecia areata patients. PBMCs were isolated by density centrifugation and stained for CD3, CD4 and CD8, after which CD4+ and CD8+ T cells were sorted on a FACSAria. To note about this clone: Its antigen is not yet known. The input lacks base qualities; no much larger clone sits a single base away.

The sequencing here drew on CD4+ T cells sorted from blood, taken around week 53, from a patient treated with tofacitinib. The receptor's source is a human donor with alopecia areata. The chain employs TRBV5-6 and TRBJ1-2; a confident D gene designation cannot be given. The sequenced DNA: TGTGCCAGCAGTGCACTGGGGTATGGCTACACCTTC. Its coded protein is CASSALGYGYTF.